The 8 T cell receptor beta chains presented below share a single source sample, sequenced in a study of metastatic and nonmetastatic thyroid tumors (dated by TCRdb to about 2020). Libraries were made using PCR. Sequencing relied on an Illumina HiSeq 4000. Using fastp trimming at Q25 and MiXCR clonotype assembly, TCRdb reanalyzed the public sequencing data and kept in-frame beta chains. Recorded for this sample are roughly 81,000 clones; less than 10% of them occurred a single time. The ten largest clones take up 8.8% of the sample. None of the patients had been given any treatment before thyroid surgery. Sequenced input: blood. Every receptor here comes from a female donor with papillary thyroid cancer or a benign thyroid nodule (not recorded which). Some clones in this sample may be carry-over from other donors' samples.

In its sample, this clone was seen a few times. The chain couples TRBV6-1 to TRBJ1-2; a weak D match, TRBD1 (5 bases). V shed 2 bases and J shed 6 bases, with 10 bases lying between them. Germline loops: CDR1 MNHNS, CDR2 SASEGT. CDR3 length equals 13 residues. The CDR3 sequence is CASSELQEDGYTF. CDR3 coding DNA: TGTGCCAGCAGTGAATTACAGGAAGATGGCTACACCTTC.

In this sample, this clone turned up many times. The J gene is TRBJ2-7, the V gene TRBV30; perhaps TRBD1 as D (7 bases). CDR3 length: 14 amino acids. V was trimmed by 4 bases and J by 0 bases, leaving 13 bases between them. In germline, CDR1 is GTSNPN, CDR2 SVGIG (reference sequence). Here the CDR3 reads CAWTRGTVSYEQYF. The CDR3 DNA is TGTGCCTGGACCCGCGGGACAGTCTCCTACGAGCAGTACTTC. Full variable domain (remainder filled in from reference TRBV30 and TRBJ2-7): SQTIHQWPATLVQPVGSPLSLECTVEGTSNPNLYWYRQAAGRGLQLLFYSVGIGQISSEVPQNLSASRPQDRQFILSSKKLLLSDSGFYLCAWTRGTVSYEQYFGPGTRLTVT.

This clone has ten or more counts. This sequence joins TRBV7-3 and TRBJ2-1, with 9 bases that match TRBD1. The CDR3 runs 17 residues. J was trimmed by 5 bases and V by 5 bases; bases with no gene match: 13. Germline CDR1 SGHTA, CDR2 FQGTGA. Here the CDR3 DNA reads TGTGCCAGCAGCCCCACCCGGGGACAGGGCACCCACAATGAGCAGTTCTTC. This translates into CASSPTRGQGTHNEQFF.

The table lists this clone with many counts. The V gene is TRBV20-1, the J gene TRBJ2-3; TRBD2 matches 9 bases. Germline V gives CDR1 DFQATT, CDR2 SNEGSKA (reference sequence). V dropped 3 bases and J dropped 2; count of bases not matched to a gene: 9. There are 16 residues in the CDR3. Here the CDR3 DNA reads TGCAGTGCTAGGGGACCCGGGACTAGCATCACAGATACGCAGTATTTT. Its protein is CSARGPGTSITDTQYF.

This clone was seen many times. The genes are TRBV25-1 and TRBJ2-3, with 11 bases aligning to TRBD2. Germline loops: CDR1 MGHDK, CDR2 SYGVNS. V gave up 3 bases and J gave up 8 bases; unmatched junction bases: 4. This CDR3 region has 14 residues. The CDR3 sequence is CASSDSGGVVTQYF. The CDR3 nucleotides are TGTGCCAGCAGTGATAGCGGGGGGGTAGTTACGCAGTATTTT.

This clone was recorded a few times. J is TRBJ1-1 and V is TRBV12-3 or TRBV12-4, with D possibly TRBD1 on 6 matching bases. The CDR3 contains 14 residues. V was clipped by 3 bases and J by 3 bases, with 11 bases between them. CDR3 in amino acids: CASSLKAGDTEAFF. The CDR3 coding sequence is TGTGCCAGCAGTTTGAAGGCAGGGGACACTGAAGCTTTCTTT.

This clone appeared many times. The chain couples TRBV11-2 to TRBJ2-2, with D possibly being TRBD1 (6 bases). Germline-derived CDR1 and CDR2 are SGHAT and FQNNGV. Trimming took off 1 base at V and 6 bases at J, with 9 bases between the two ends. There are 14 residues in the CDR3. CDR3 protein: CASSLGQAAGELFF. The CDR3 bases are TGTGCCAGCAGCTTAGGACAGGCGGCCGGGGAGCTGTTTTTT.

This clone was detected many times. This chain connects TRBV11-2 to TRBJ1-1, with TRBD1 identical over 7 bases. This CDR3 has 15 residues. Germline V gives CDR1 SGHAT, CDR2 FQNNGV. Germline trimming cut 5 bases from V and 0 bases from J; bases unmatched to any gene: 6. CDR3 bases: TGTGCCAGCAGCCCGGACAGGCTTATGAACACTGAAGCTTTCTTT. This sequence encodes CASSPDRLMNTEAFF.